Following are 8 T cell receptor beta chains from one sample sequenced in a study of cytomegalovirus exposure and HLA in healthy donors. In the PCR, 60 Vbeta and 13 Jbeta primers were used. TCRdb's table, derived via immunoSEQ multiplex PCR, lists solely in-frame clones and lacks some. The data show around 130,000 clones, with 55% to 75% seen just once and about 3.1% held by the top ten. The sequencing input was PBMCs. These receptors were taken from a human donor in good health.

V and J are TRBV23-1 and TRBJ1-4; D is perhaps TRBD1 (5 bases). TRBV23-1 is an ORF, and what it does is uncertain. This CDR3 comprises 18 residues. The ends were cut back, 0 bases at V and 8 bases at J, with 22 bases in the middle. The DNA for the CDR3 is TGCGCCAGCAGTCAATCGAGCCGCCCGGACAATACCAAGGAAAAACTGTTTTTT. This gives the protein CASSQSSRPDNTKEKLFF.

The chain links TRBV5-5 to TRBJ2-1; 7 positions agree with TRBD1. The V gene's germline CDR1 is SGHKS and CDR2 YYEKEE (reference sequence). The CDR3 is made up of 19 amino acids. V shed 2 bases and J 0 bases; nucleotides not matched to a gene: 14. CDR3 nucleotide sequence: TGTGCCAGCAGCTTCAGGGACAGCTACGGATCCAGCTCCTACAATGAGCAGTTCTTC. It codes for CASSFRDSYGSSSYNEQFF.

The rearrangement uses TRBV19 and TRBJ2-7, with D possibly matching TRBD1 (5 bases). Germline V lookup: CDR1 LNHDA, CDR2 SQIVND (reference sequence). V dropped 5 bases and J dropped 1 base, with 18 bases sitting between them. This CDR3 has 16 amino acids. DNA for the CDR3: TGTGCCAGTAGTGCCCGAAGGGGAATCAGGTCCTACGAGCAGTACTTC. As protein: CASSARRGIRSYEQYF.

The CDR3 region is CALAREKTQYF. CDR3 DNA: TGTGCTTTGGCCCGGGAGAAGACCCAGTACTTC. The rearrangement joins TRBV6-1 to TRBJ2-5; tentatively, D is TRBD2 (6 bases). This CDR3 has 11 residues. The germline CDR1 and CDR2 sequences are MNHNS and SASEGT.

The V and J genes are TRBV2 and TRBJ2-7; D is perhaps TRBD1 (7 bases). The CDR3 runs 12 residues. Germline lookup yields CDR1 SNHLY and CDR2 FYNNEI. V was cut by 11 bases and J by 6 bases, with 17 bases left in between. CDR3 sequence reads: CAQAPGGGEQYF. CDR3 coding DNA: TGTGCCCAGGCCCCAGGGGGAGGCGAGCAGTACTTC.

This clone came up a few times. CDR3 residues: CASSLELAGNSDTQYF. DNA for the CDR3: TGTGCCAGCAGCTTAGAGTTAGCGGGGAATTCAGATACGCAGTATTTT. The gene calls are TRBV7-9 and TRBJ2-3, with 8 nucleotides matching TRBD2. This CDR3 has 16 amino acids. Per the germline V gene, CDR1 is SEHNR and CDR2 is FQNEAQ (reference sequence). J gave up 4 bases and V 1 base, and 7 bases lay outside the gene matches.

The chain joins TRBV11-3 to TRBJ2-3; D gene ambiguous. The CDR3 totals 14 residues. CDR1 is SGHNT and CDR2 is YENEEA in the germline V gene. With 0 bases removed from V and 2 bases from J, the gap between germline ends came to 6 bases. In nucleotides, the CDR3 is TGTGCCAGCAGCTTAGATCCCGTCACAGATACGCAGTATTTT. It yields the protein CASSLDPVTDTQYF.

The chain couples TRBV4-1 to TRBJ2-3, with D perhaps TRBD2 (7 bases). The CDR3 covers 17 residues. V shed 0 bases and J shed 3 bases, with 16 bases lying between them. Germline V CDR1 and CDR2: MGHRA, YSYEKL. Here the CDR3 reads CASSQDEGGGGTDTQYF. DNA of the CDR3: TGCGCCAGCAGCCAAGATGAAGGCGGGGGCGGGACAGATACGCAGTATTTT.